This T cell receptor (beta chain) was identified in a study of molecular identifiers for immune sequencing clone quantification. Details on this clonotype: The antigen is not known.

From roughly 21,000 to 960,000 sorted cells, naive CD8 libraries were generated with 10%, 30% or 50% RNA. Naive CD8 T cells underwent sorting with the CD8+CD4-CCR7+CD45RA+ definition. Each CDR3 protein gets one entry after TCRdb re-called the PCR reads with MiXCR. The repertoire holds about half a million distinct CDR3 sequences, about 20% seen once, with about 0.78% in the top ten. Study-level findings and limits: Sizes of clones that are highly expanded could be underestimated (if identical TCR molecules share a barcode). Clones above 20 RNA copies contained over 98% of effector molecules but under 1% of naive ones.

Germline CDR1 and CDR2: DFQATT and SNEGSKA (reference sequence). With V trimmed by 6 bases and J by 11 bases, 10 bases remained unmatched. This CDR3 is built from 12 residues. The chain is built from TRBV20-1 and TRBJ2-1, with TRBD2 identical over 7 bases. This clonotype was obtained from a human donor in good health. Some libraries in this study had Jurkat cell RNA spiked in. What was sequenced was naive CD8+ T cells from blood, with Jurkat cell RNA spiked in. The subset is: FACS-sorted CD8+CD4-CCR7+CD45RA+ naive T cells. The DNA of the CDR3 is TGCAGTGCGTCGACTAGCTCGAATAAGCAGTTCTTC. It specifies CSASTSSNKQFF.